Below, one TCR beta chain is given with its context. No antigen is known for it. It has no much larger one-base neighbor in the sample; base qualities were not kept. The library was obtained by RT-PCR. The sample was run on an Illumina HiSeq 2500. The public reads were reprocessed in TCRdb via fastp at Q25 and MiXCR, keeping in-frame beta chains. Every entry covers one CDR3 protein and lists the most common genes and DNA from its rows. The sample contains 150,000 or so distinct CDR3 sequences, 11% of them found a single time. Under 15% of the sample comes from the top ten. The source of the sample is a study of response to subunit inactivated influenza vaccine (dated by TCRdb to about 2018). Broadly, across the study: Deep quantitative profiling of the T cell receptor repertoire was used in the study to follow responses to a trivalent subunit inactivated influenza vaccine.

Reading the germline V gene gives CDR1 SNHLY and CDR2 FYNNEI. Including cysteine and phenylalanine, the CDR3 has 14 amino acids. Only the CDR3 DNA is retained, 42 bases long and in frame from the first base. Trimming costs V 3 bases and J 3 bases, and their ends lie 12 bases apart. What the research found in general, with its limitations: It was suggested by the authors that each seasonal influenza vaccination may recruit only a limited number of new T cells.

What the time point label conveys for this sample: around 47 days after influenza vaccine administration. In this chain, TRBV2 is recombined with TRBJ2-7; no D segment can be confidently identified. The sample was non-naive T cells sorted from PBMCs, taken roughly 6 weeks after vaccination. According to the study, the label for this sample's cell subset or site signals: memory T cell fraction. This TCR was sampled from a man in his fifties who received an inactivated influenza vaccine. Donor details come from another sample of the same person, matched by shared clones. In nucleotides, the sequence is TGTGCCAGCAGTGAGCTTAAGAGGTACTACGAGCAGTACTTC. It codes for CASSELKRYYEQYF.